The 18 T cell receptor beta chains presented below share a single source sample, sequenced in a study of regulatory T cells in long-lasting Graves disease. To make TCR beta libraries, researchers used iRepertoire HTBI primers and Arm-PCR of CDR3 regions. Using its own MiXCR run on the multiplex PCR reads, TCRdb lists one record per CDR3 protein. The sample has hundreds of thousands of distinct CDR3 sequences, less than 25% seen once. The time point denotes: persistent/refractory GD, antithyroid drugs over 5 years with positive TRAb. Researchers made the TCR library from RNA that was extracted from PBMCs. The specimen comprised peripheral blood mononuclear cells (PBMCs), sampled when the disease was refractory, from a patient treated with antithyroid drugs. All receptors come from a female donor with Graves disease.

This clonotype was seen a handful of times. The chain's CDR3 is CASSISGTSYNEQYF. DNA for the CDR3: TGTGCCAGCAGCATATCCGGGACTAGCTACAACGAGCAGTACTTC. This rearrangement joins TRBV7-2 to TRBJ2-7, with 9 bases fitting TRBD2. The germline gives CDR1 SGHTA, CDR2 FQGNSA. Germline trimming cut 5 bases from V and 5 bases from J; bases unmatched to any gene: 10. The CDR3 length is 15 residues. The full variable domain, with the rest looked up from reference TRBV7-2 and TRBJ2-7, is GAGVSQSPSNKVTEKGKDVELRCDPISGHTALYWYRQSLGQGLEFLIYFQGNSAPDKSGLPSDRFSAERTGGSVSTLTIQRTQQEDSAVYLCASSISGTSYNEQYFGPGTRLTVT.

The sample holds one count of this clonotype. A much more abundant neighbour one base away suggests this may be a read error. The V and J genes are TRBV12-5 and TRBJ2-5; 13 bases are a match to TRBD2. The CDR3 spans 15 residues. Per the germline V gene, CDR1 is LGHNT and CDR2 is FRNRAP. J was trimmed by 3 bases and V by 4 bases; bases with no gene match: 2. The CDR3 loop is CASGSGLAGEETQYF. CDR3 sequence (DNA): TGTGCTAGTGGTTCCGGACTAGCGGGAGAAGAGACCCAGTACTTC.

The chain couples TRBV5-1 to TRBJ1-1; D gene ambiguous. V was trimmed by 0 bases and J by 5 bases, leaving 8 bases between them. CDR1 and CDR2 (germline): SGHRS, YFSETQ. This CDR3 contains 13 residues. CDR3 bases: TGCGCCAGCAGCTTGGCCTTCGCTACTGAAGCTTTCTTT. It codes for CASSLAFATEAFF.

This clonotype was counted only a few times. This chain uses TRBV6-1 with TRBJ1-4; D might be TRBD1 (6 bases). The CDR3 loop spans 15 amino acids. Germline V CDR1 and CDR2: MNHNS, SASEGT. V was shortened by 2 bases and J by 3 bases, with 10 bases between the two germline ends. CDR3 protein: CASSERGGSNEKLFF. The CDR3 nucleotides are TGTGCCAGCAGTGAAAGAGGGGGGTCTAATGAAAAACTGTTTTTT.

The V gene is TRBV19, the J gene TRBJ2-7, with D tentatively TRBD2 (5 bases). Germline V lookup: CDR1 LNHDA, CDR2 SQIVND (reference sequence). The CDR3 has 16 residues. The V and J ends lost 6 bases and 2 bases respectively, with 20 bases between them. CDR3 in amino acids: CASSVGAAHPTYEQYF. CDR3 coding DNA: TGTGCCAGTAGCGTGGGAGCGGCACATCCAACCTACGAGCAGTACTTC.

At least ten counts were recorded for this clonotype. The V call is TRBV12-3 or TRBV12-4, the J call TRBJ1-5; 7 bases are shared with TRBD1. V shed 2 bases and J 6 bases; nucleotides not matched to a gene: 10. The CDR3 covers 16 residues. DNA for the CDR3: TGTGCCAGCAGTTTACGGGCGACAGGGTTAGGTCAGCCCCAGCATTTT. Amino acid sequence: CASSLRATGLGQPQHF.

J is TRBJ2-5 and V is TRBV2; D ambiguous. Germline CDR1 and CDR2: SNHLY and FYNNEI. The CDR3 length is 13 residues. V lost 5 bases and J lost 2, with 9 bases in between. The CDR3 region has the DNA TGTGCCAGCAGTTACTCACGACAAGAGACCCAGTACTTC. Translation gives CASSYSRQETQYF. Combining the CDR3 with reference TRBV2 and TRBJ2-5 gives the whole variable domain EPEVTQTPSHQVTQMGQEVILRCVPISNHLYFYWYRQILGQKVEFLVSFYNNEISEKSEIFDDQFSVERPDGSNFTLKIRSTKLEDSAMYFCASSYSRQETQYFGPGTRLLVL.

This chain uses TRBV27 with TRBJ2-1; the D is unclear. Trimming took off 0 bases at V and 4 bases at J, with 4 bases between the two ends. The CDR3 consists of 13 residues. The germline V gene has CDR1 MNHEY and CDR2 SMNVEV (reference sequence). The CDR3 bases are TGTGCCAGCAGTTTATCCCGTTACAATGAGCAGTTCTTC. Its protein product is CASSLSRYNEQFF.

V usage is TRBV6-1 and J usage is TRBJ1-1, with 7 positions matching TRBD1. V was clipped by 6 bases and J by 1 base; unmatched bases: 5. CDR1 and CDR2 (germline): MNHNS, SASEGT. The CDR3 consists of 14 residues. CDR3 nucleotides: TGTGCCAGCAGGATACAGGGGAAGAACACTGAAGCTTTCTTT. Translated, it gives CASRIQGKNTEAFF.

In this sample, this clonotype turned up many times. This chain connects TRBV6-1 to TRBJ1-2, with TRBD1 identical over 7 bases. The CDR3 extends over 15 amino acids. Trimming took 8 bases from V and 1 from J; bases not matched to a gene: 10. Germline CDR1 is MNHNS and CDR2 is SASEGT. The CDR3 DNA is TGTGCCAGCTCGATCGGGACAGAAGTTAACTATGGCTACACCTTC. Amino acid sequence: CASSIGTEVNYGYTF.

The chain employs TRBV7-2 and TRBJ2-5; 8 positions agree with TRBD2. V gave up 2 bases and J gave up 5 bases; unmatched junction bases: 13. The CDR3 spans 17 residues. CDR1 is SGHTA, CDR2 FQGNSA, per germline. The CDR3 protein is CASSLRGGADVWETQYF. The DNA for the CDR3 is TGTGCCAGCAGCTTACGGGGGGGCGCGGACGTCTGGGAGACCCAGTACTTC. The whole variable domain, filled in from reference TRBV7-2 and TRBJ2-5, reads GAGVSQSPSNKVTEKGKDVELRCDPISGHTALYWYRQSLGQGLEFLIYFQGNSAPDKSGLPSDRFSAERTGGSVSTLTIQRTQQEDSAVYLCASSLRGGADVWETQYFGPGTRLLVL.

This clonotype was seen repeatedly, ten times or more. The chain recombines TRBV30 with TRBJ2-5; D ambiguous. Germline lookup yields CDR1 GTSNPN and CDR2 SVGIG (reference sequence). The CDR3 length is 13 residues. V was clipped by 0 bases and J by 3 bases, with 8 bases between them. The CDR3 sequence: CAWSVLGKETQYF. CDR3 DNA: TGTGCCTGGAGTGTACTCGGAAAAGAGACCCAGTACTTC. The whole variable domain, remainder taken from reference TRBV30 and TRBJ2-5, is SQTIHQWPATLVQPVGSPLSLECTVEGTSNPNLYWYRQAAGRGLQLLFYSVGIGQISSEVPQNLSASRPQDRQFILSSKKLLLSDSGFYLCAWSVLGKETQYFGPGTRLLVL.

This clonotype was observed many times. The chain couples TRBV2 to TRBJ2-2; D is unclear. CDR1 and CDR2 (germline): SNHLY, FYNNEI. This CDR3 spans 15 amino acids. Trimming removed 0 bases at V and 0 bases at J, with 5 bases between. CDR3 DNA: TGTGCCAGCAGTGAAGCGGCACCGAACACCGGGGAGCTGTTTTTT. Translating it yields CASSEAAPNTGELFF.

The chain couples TRBV7-2 to TRBJ2-2, with D possibly TRBD2 on 6 matching bases. The CDR3 has 14 residues. Germline lookup yields CDR1 SGHTA and CDR2 FQGNSA. V lost 7 bases to trimming and J lost 0 bases, with 9 bases between them. The CDR3 DNA reads TGTGCCAGCAATGGCGGGGCGAACACCGGGGAGCTGTTTTTT. This codes for CASNGGANTGELFF. Based on the CDR3 plus reference TRBV7-2 and TRBJ2-2, the full variable domain is GAGVSQSPSNKVTEKGKDVELRCDPISGHTALYWYRQSLGQGLEFLIYFQGNSAPDKSGLPSDRFSAERTGGSVSTLTIQRTQQEDSAVYLCASNGGANTGELFFGEGSRLTVL.

A note on this clonotype: The conserved final phenylalanine or tryptophan is absent from the CDR3, which likely points to a read error. The DNA is left out, because the CDR3 cannot be placed on it with certainty; the CDR3 is given as TCRdb lists it. The genes are TRBV19 and TRBJ1-2; the table's D call, TRBD1, was not checked against the DNA. Germline V gene lookup returns CDR1 LNHDA and CDR2 SQIVND (reference sequence). The CDR3 spans 13 residues, counting both ends. The chain's CDR3 is CASSMGDPPTLTS.

Many counts were recorded for this clonotype. This chain links TRBV7-9 with TRBJ2-7; D not resolved. Germline assignment: CDR1 SEHNR and CDR2 FQNEAQ (reference sequence). This CDR3 is built from 12 residues. Trimming stripped 5 bases from V and 2 bases from J, with 7 bases between. The CDR3 loop is CASSQETYEQYF. The CDR3 DNA is TGTGCCAGCAGCCAAGAAACCTACGAGCAGTACTTC. The whole variable domain, filled in from reference TRBV7-9 and TRBJ2-7, reads DTGVSQNPRHKITKRGQNVTFRCDPISEHNRLYWYRQTLGQGPEFLTYFQNEAQLEKSRLLSDRFSAERPKGSFSTLEIQRTEQGDSAMYLCASSQETYEQYFGPGTRLTVT.

This clonotype has only a few counts. The chain has TRBV30 and TRBJ1-3, with D unclear. V was trimmed by 0 bases and J by 2 bases, leaving 14 bases between them. The germline V gene encodes CDR1 GTSNPN and CDR2 SVGIG (reference sequence). The CDR3 contains 16 residues. The CDR3: CAWSVPAFLPGNTIYF. In DNA, the CDR3 is TGTGCCTGGAGTGTACCGGCCTTCCTCCCTGGAAACACCATATATTTT.

This sequence joins TRBV6-1 and TRBJ1-2; D may be TRBD1 (6 bases). From germline, CDR1 is MNHNS and CDR2 SASEGT. Trimming removed 6 bases at V and 5 bases at J, with 16 bases between. The CDR3 runs 14 residues. CDR3 region: CASSTGGARYGYTF. The CDR3 region has the DNA TGTGCCAGCAGCACGGGGGGCGCAAGATATGGCTACACCTTC.